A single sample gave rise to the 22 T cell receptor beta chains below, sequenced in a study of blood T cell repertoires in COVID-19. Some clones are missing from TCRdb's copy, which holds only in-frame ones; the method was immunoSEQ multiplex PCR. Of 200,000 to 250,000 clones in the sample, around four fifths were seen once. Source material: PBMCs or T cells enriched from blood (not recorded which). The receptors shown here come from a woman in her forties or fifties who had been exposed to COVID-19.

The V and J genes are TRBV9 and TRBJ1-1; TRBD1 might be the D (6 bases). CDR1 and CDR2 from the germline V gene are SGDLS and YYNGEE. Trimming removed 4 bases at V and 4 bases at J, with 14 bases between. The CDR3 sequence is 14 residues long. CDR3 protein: CASSPIKGGTEAFF. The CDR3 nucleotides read TGTGCCAGCAGCCCGATAAAAGGGGGCACTGAAGCTTTCTTT.

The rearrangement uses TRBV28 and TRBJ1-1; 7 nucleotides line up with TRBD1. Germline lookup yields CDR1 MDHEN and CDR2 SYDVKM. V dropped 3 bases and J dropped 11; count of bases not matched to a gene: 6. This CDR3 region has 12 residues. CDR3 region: CASSLPQGRAFF. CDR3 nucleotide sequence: TGTGCCAGCAGTTTGCCACAGGGGCGGGCTTTCTTT.

The CDR3 sequence is CASSRGLAGYGTQYF. The CDR3 nucleotides are TGTGCCAGCTCACGAGGACTAGCGGGGTATGGGACCCAGTACTTC. The rearrangement joins TRBV18 to TRBJ2-5; the match to TRBD2 covers 12 bases. The CDR3 totals 15 residues. Unmatched junction bases numbered 7, after V lost 4 bases and J lost 7 bases. Germline assignment: CDR1 KGHSH and CDR2 LQKENI.

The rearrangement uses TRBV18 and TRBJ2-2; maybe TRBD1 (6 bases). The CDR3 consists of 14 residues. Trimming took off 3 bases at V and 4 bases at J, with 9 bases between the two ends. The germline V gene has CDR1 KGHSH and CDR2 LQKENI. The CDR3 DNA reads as TGTGCCAGCTCACCGGACAGCGCCACCGGGGAGCTGTTTTTT. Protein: CASSPDSATGELFF. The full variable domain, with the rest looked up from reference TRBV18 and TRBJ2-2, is NAGVMQNPRHLVRRRGQEARLRCSPMKGHSHVYWYRQLPEEGLKFMVYLQKENIIDESGMPKERFSAEFPKEGPSILRIQQVVRGDSAAYFCASSPDSATGELFFGEGSRLTVL.

CDR3 sequence: CASKGQGQETQYF. In DNA, the CDR3 is TGCGCCAGCAAGGGACAGGGACAAGAGACCCAGTACTTC. The V gene is TRBV10-2, the J gene TRBJ2-5; 9 bases fit TRBD1. The V segment lost 7 bases and the J segment 2 bases; nucleotides outside the gene matches: 2. This CDR3 is 13 amino acids long. CDR1 and CDR2 (germline): WSHSY, SAAADI.

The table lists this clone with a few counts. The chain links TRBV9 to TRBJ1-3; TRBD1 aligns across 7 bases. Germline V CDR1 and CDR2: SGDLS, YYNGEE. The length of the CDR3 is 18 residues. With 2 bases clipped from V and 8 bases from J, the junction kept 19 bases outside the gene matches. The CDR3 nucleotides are TGTGCCAGCAGCGTTGGGAGTGGGGACAGTGTCGCCCGGGACACCATATATTTT. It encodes CASSVGSGDSVARDTIYF.

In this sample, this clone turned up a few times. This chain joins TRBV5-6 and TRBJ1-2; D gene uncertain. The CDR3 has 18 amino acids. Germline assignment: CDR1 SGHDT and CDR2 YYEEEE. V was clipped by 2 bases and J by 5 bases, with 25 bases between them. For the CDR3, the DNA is TGTGCCAGCAGCTTCCGAGTCCTGGGCCTCACCCGGGGTTATGGCTACACCTTC. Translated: CASSFRVLGLTRGYGYTF. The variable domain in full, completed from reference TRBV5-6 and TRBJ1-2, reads DAGVTQSPTHLIKTRGQQVTLRCSPKSGHDTVSWYQQALGQGPQFIFQYYEEEERQRGNFPDRFSGHQFPNYSSELNVNALLLGDSALYLCASSFRVLGLTRGYGYTFGSGTRLTVV.

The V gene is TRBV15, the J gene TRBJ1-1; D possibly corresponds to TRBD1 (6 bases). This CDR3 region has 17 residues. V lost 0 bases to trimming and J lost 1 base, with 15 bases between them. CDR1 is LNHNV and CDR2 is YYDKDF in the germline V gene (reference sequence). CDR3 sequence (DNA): TGTGCCACCAGCAGAGATCAGGGGCGGACTGGGAACACTGAAGCTTTCTTT. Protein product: CATSRDQGRTGNTEAFF.

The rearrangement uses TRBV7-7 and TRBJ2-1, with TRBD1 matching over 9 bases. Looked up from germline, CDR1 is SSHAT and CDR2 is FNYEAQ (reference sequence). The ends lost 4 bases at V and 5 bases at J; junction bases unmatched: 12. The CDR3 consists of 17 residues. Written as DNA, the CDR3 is TGTGCCAGCAGCTCCGGACCGACAGGGGGGTATGACAATGAGCAGTTCTTC. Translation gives CASSSGPTGGYDNEQFF.

CDR3 amino acids: CASSREGQFTGELFF. CDR3 coding DNA: TGCGCCAGCAGCAGAGAGGGACAGTTCACCGGGGAGCTGTTTTTT. The chain carries TRBV5-1 and TRBJ2-2; 7 bases match TRBD1. The germline V gene encodes CDR1 SGHRS and CDR2 YFSETQ. With 4 bases clipped from V and 4 bases from J, the junction kept 7 bases outside the gene matches. The CDR3 runs to 15 residues.

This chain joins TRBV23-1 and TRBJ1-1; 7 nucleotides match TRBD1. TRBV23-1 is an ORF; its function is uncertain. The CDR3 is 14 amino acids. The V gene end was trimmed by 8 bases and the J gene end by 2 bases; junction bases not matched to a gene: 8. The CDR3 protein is CASRAGTANTEAFF. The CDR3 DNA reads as TGCGCCAGCCGCGCCGGGACAGCTAACACTGAAGCTTTCTTT.

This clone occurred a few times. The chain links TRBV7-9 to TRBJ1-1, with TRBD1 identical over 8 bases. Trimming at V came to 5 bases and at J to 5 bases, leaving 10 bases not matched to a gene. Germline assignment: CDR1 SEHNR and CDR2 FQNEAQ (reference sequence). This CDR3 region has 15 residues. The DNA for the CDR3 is TGTGCCAGCAGCCCCCCGGTGGACAGGGCGACTGAAGCTTTCTTT. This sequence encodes CASSPPVDRATEAFF.

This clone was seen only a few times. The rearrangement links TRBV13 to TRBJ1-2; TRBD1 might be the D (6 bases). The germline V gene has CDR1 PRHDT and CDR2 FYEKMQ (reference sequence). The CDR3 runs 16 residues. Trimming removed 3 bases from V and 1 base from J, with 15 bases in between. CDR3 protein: CASSLDVGQVNYGYTF. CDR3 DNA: TGTGCCAGCAGCTTGGACGTGGGACAAGTTAACTATGGCTACACCTTC.

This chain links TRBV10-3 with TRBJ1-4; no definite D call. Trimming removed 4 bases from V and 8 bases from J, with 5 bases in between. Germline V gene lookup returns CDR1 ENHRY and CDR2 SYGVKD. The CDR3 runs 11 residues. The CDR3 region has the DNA TGTGCCATCAGTGGAGGGGAAAAACTGTTTTTT. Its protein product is CAISGGEKLFF.

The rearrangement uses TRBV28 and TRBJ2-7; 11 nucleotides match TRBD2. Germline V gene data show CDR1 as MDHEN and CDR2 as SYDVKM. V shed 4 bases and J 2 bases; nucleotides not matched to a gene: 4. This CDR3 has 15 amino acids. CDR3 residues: CASSSIAGGTYEQYF. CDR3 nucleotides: TGTGCCAGCAGTTCCATAGCGGGGGGGACCTACGAGCAGTACTTC.

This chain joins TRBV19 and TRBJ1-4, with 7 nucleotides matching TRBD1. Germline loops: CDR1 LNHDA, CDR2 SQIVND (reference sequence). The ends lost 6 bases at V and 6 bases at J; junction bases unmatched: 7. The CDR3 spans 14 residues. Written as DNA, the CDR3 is TGTGCCAGTAGCTCCGGCGGGACAGATGAAAAACTGTTTTTT. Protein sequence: CASSSGGTDEKLFF. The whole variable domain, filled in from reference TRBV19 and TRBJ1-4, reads DGGITQSPKYLFRKEGQNVTLSCEQNLNHDAMYWYRQDPGQGLRLIYYSQIVNDFQKGDIAEGYSVSREKKESFPLTVTSAQKNPTAFYLCASSSGGTDEKLFFGSGTQLSVL.

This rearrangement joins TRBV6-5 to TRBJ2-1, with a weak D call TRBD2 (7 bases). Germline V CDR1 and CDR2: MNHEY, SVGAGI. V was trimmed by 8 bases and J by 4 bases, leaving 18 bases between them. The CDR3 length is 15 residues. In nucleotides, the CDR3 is TGTGCCAGCCCCCCGGGGGCGGGGGTTTACAATGAGCAGTTCTTC. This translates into CASPPGAGVYNEQFF.

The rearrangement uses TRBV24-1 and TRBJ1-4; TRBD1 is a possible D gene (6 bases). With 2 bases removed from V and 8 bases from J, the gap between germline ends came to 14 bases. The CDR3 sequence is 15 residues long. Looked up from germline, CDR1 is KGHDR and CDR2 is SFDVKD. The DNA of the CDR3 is TGTGCCACCAGTGATTCCGGGCAGGGGCAAGAAAAACTGTTTTTT. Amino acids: CATSDSGQGQEKLFF.

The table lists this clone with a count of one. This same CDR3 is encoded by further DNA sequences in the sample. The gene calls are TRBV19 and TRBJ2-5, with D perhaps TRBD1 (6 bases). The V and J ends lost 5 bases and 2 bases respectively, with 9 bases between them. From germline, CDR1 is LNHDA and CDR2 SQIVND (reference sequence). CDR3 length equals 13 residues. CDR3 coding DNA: TGTGCCAGTAGTCCTGGACAGCAAGAGACCCAGTACTTC. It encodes CASSPGQQETQYF.

The CDR3 nucleotides are TGTGCCAGCAGCTTGATCGGGACAGGGTTCCCAAAGGGTAATGAAAAACTGTTTTTT. It translates to CASSLIGTGFPKGNEKLFF. The V and J genes are TRBV5-5 and TRBJ1-4, with 9 bases lining up with TRBD1. The length of the CDR3 is 19 residues. V was clipped by 1 base and J by 4 bases; unmatched bases: 14. The V gene's germline CDR1 is SGHKS and CDR2 YYEKEE (reference sequence).

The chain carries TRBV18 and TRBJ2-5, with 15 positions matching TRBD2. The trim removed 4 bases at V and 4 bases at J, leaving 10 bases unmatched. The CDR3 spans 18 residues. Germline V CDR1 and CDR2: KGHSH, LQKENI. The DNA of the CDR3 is TGTGCCAGCTCACGAAGGACTAGCGGGGGGGCAAATCGAGAGACCCAGTACTTC. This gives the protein CASSRRTSGGANRETQYF.

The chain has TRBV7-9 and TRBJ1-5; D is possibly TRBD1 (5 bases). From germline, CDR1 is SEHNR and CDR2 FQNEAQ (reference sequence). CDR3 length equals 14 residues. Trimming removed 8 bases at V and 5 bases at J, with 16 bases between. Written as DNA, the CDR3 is TGTGCCAGCTCCCGCGGGACCGTGGATCAGCCCCAGCATTTT. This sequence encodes CASSRGTVDQPQHF.